The sequence of this T cell receptor (beta chain) was determined in a study of control samples from healthy donors and cancer patients. Assay used: immunoSEQ multiplex PCR; TCRdb lists only in-frame clones, some missing. The repertoire holds under 80,000 clones, around 82% seen once, with about 26% in the top ten. The sequence came from a man aged 50-60 years in good health. The sequenced sample consisted of blood.

The CDR3 coding sequence is TGTGCCAGCAGTCGGGGACTAGCGGGGGGCAACTCCTACGAGCAGTACTTC. Its protein is CASSRGLAGGNSYEQYF. The chain recombines TRBV6-6 with TRBJ2-7, with 15 bases matching TRBD2. This CDR3 is built from 17 residues. Germline loops: CDR1 MNHNY, CDR2 SVGAGI (reference sequence). The junction had 5 bases not matched to a gene; V was cut back by 5 bases and J by 0 bases.